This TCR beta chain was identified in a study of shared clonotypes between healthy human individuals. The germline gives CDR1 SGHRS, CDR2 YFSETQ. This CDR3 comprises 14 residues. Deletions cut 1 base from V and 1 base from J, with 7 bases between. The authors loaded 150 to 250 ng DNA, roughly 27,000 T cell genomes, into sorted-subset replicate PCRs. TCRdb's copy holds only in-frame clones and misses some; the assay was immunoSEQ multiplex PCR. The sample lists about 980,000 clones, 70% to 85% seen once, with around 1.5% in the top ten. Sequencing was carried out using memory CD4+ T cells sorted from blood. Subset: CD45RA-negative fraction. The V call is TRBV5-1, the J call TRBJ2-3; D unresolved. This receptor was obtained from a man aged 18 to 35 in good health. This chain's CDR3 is CASSLNSGTDTQYF. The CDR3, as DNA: TGCGCCAGCAGCTTGAACAGCGGCACAGATACGCAGTATTTT.